The 18 T cell receptor beta chains below come from one sample, sequenced in a study of Graves' ophthalmopathy and Graves' hyperthyroidism. Amplified TCR beta CDR3 regions were obtained using RNA transcripts as template. In the first round, RT-PCR was carried out with HTBI primers, and a multiplex PCR formed the second round. Via MiXCR, TCRdb re-called the multiplex PCR reads, giving one row per CDR3 protein. The repertoire holds 660,000 or so distinct CDR3 sequences, with over 40% as singletons. The sample was peripheral blood. The receptor source for this set is an adult man with Graves' ophthalmopathy.

CDR3 coding DNA: TGTGCCTGGAGTAAGCTCCATGATGGCACTGAAGCTTTCTTT. Its protein is CAWSKLHDGTEAFF. The chain links TRBV30 to TRBJ1-1; unclear D gene. Germline V gene lookup returns CDR1 GTSNPN and CDR2 SVGIG (reference sequence). The CDR3 extends over 14 amino acids. The V gene lost 2 bases and the J gene lost 4 bases, with 14 bases spanning the gap.

This clonotype was detected many times. The J gene is TRBJ1-5, the V gene TRBV6-1; D gene unclear. This CDR3 spans 14 amino acids. V lost 6 bases and J lost 5, with 14 bases in between. Per germline, CDR1 MNHNS and CDR2 SASEGT. The CDR3 here is CASRRRAGDQPQHF. CDR3 bases: TGTGCCAGCAGGCGCCGGGCGGGCGATCAGCCCCAGCATTTT.

Only one count was recorded for this clonotype. The rearrangement links TRBV7-9 to TRBJ1-1; perhaps TRBD1 as D (6 bases). Between the trimmed V and J ends, which lost 2 bases and 7 bases, there was a span of 11 bases. Germline assignment: CDR1 SEHNR and CDR2 FQNEAQ (reference sequence). This CDR3 has 13 amino acids. CDR3 coding DNA: TGTGCCAGCAGCTTAATGGGGGGCTATGAAGCTTTCTTT. Its translation: CASSLMGGYEAFF.

This clonotype has at least ten counts. This chain joins TRBV4-2 and TRBJ1-4; 11 nucleotides agree with TRBD1. Germline assignment: CDR1 LGHNA and CDR2 YNFKEQ. This CDR3 contains 16 residues. Germline trimming cut 5 bases from V and 1 base from J; bases unmatched to any gene: 3. The CDR3 is CASSAGQGVTNEKLFF. The CDR3 bases are TGTGCCAGCAGCGCGGGACAGGGGGTAACTAATGAAAAACTGTTTTTT.

This clonotype was observed many times. The rearrangement joins TRBV5-1 to TRBJ1-2; 7 nucleotides agree with TRBD1. The V and J ends lost 0 bases and 6 bases, in that order; junction bases with no gene match: 8. CDR3 length: 15 residues. Germline V gene data show CDR1 as SGHRS and CDR2 as YFSETQ. CDR3 nucleotide sequence: TGCGCCAGCAGCTTGGCCCGGGACAGATCAAATGGCTACACCTTC. Protein: CASSLARDRSNGYTF.

The rearrangement joins TRBV30 to TRBJ2-7; no firm D call. V lost 1 base, J lost 3 bases, and 7 bases lay in between. CDR3 length: 12 residues. Germline V lookup: CDR1 GTSNPN, CDR2 SVGIG (reference sequence). CDR3 DNA: TGTGCCTGGAGTGCGGCAGGCTACGAGCAGTACTTC. Translating gives CAWSAAGYEQYF. Filled out from reference TRBV30 and TRBJ2-7, the complete variable domain reads SQTIHQWPATLVQPVGSPLSLECTVEGTSNPNLYWYRQAAGRGLQLLFYSVGIGQISSEVPQNLSASRPQDRQFILSSKKLLLSDSGFYLCAWSAAGYEQYFGPGTRLTVT.

This clonotype came up many times. The V gene is TRBV24-1, the J gene TRBJ1-1; D may be TRBD1 (5 bases). The CDR3 totals 15 residues. V was clipped by 3 bases and J by 2 bases, with 12 bases between them. Germline loops: CDR1 KGHDR, CDR2 SFDVKD. This chain's CDR3 is CATSDTRTGNTEAFF. In DNA form, the CDR3 reads TGTGCCACCAGTGATACAAGAACAGGCAACACTGAAGCTTTCTTT.

The CDR3 protein is CASSFTGTGTNTEAFF. The CDR3 DNA reads as TGCGCCAGCAGCTTTACGGGGACAGGGACGAACACTGAAGCTTTCTTT. V is TRBV5-1 and J is TRBJ1-1; 9 bases are a match to TRBD1. Germline trimming cut 2 bases from V and 1 base from J; bases unmatched to any gene: 6. CDR1 is SGHRS, CDR2 YFSETQ, per germline. CDR3 length: 16 residues.

This clonotype was counted at least ten times. The chain's CDR3 is CSADRVDYTEAFF. DNA of the CDR3: TGCAGTGCCGATCGCGTCGACTACACTGAAGCTTTCTTT. The V call is TRBV20-1, the J call TRBJ1-1, with D unresolved. Germline loops: CDR1 DFQATT, CDR2 SNEGSKA (reference sequence). CDR3 length: 13 amino acids. The germline V and J ends were trimmed by 6 bases and 3 bases, with 14 bases remaining between them.

As for this clonotype: The junction departs from germline at one end; a sequencing error may be responsible. V usage is TRBV5-8 and J usage is TRBJ2-6; either TRBD1 or TRBD2 may fit D (5 bases each). In germline, CDR1 is SGHTS, CDR2 YDEGEE. The CDR3 runs 13 residues. DNA of the CDR3: TGTGCCAGCAGAGCTTGGGGGAAAGACCCCTGCCTCTTC. As protein: CASRAWGKDPCLF.

Many counts were recorded for this clonotype. V is TRBV19 and J is TRBJ1-2, with D hard to call. The CDR3 covers 13 residues. From germline, CDR1 is LNHDA and CDR2 SQIVND (reference sequence). Trimming shortened V by 7 bases and J by 4 bases, and 13 bases separated the two germline ends. CDR3: CASNPDGSYGYTF. The CDR3 DNA reads as TGTGCCAGTAACCCGGACGGATCCTATGGCTACACCTTC.

Here the CDR3 reads CASSRGGRGEKLFF. Written as DNA, the CDR3 is TGTGCCAGCAGCCGCGGGGGAAGAGGAGAAAAACTGTTTTTT. The chain uses TRBV7-2 and TRBJ1-4; weak D call: TRBD1 (5 bases). Germline CDR1 is SGHTA and CDR2 is FQGNSA. The CDR3 runs 14 residues. V lost 5 bases and J lost 8, with 15 bases in between.

This clonotype came up a few times. The rearrangement uses TRBV2 and TRBJ1-5; 7 nucleotides match TRBD1. The CDR3 contains 15 residues. Trimming at V came to 4 bases and at J to 11 bases, leaving 14 bases not matched to a gene. Looked up from germline, CDR1 is SNHLY and CDR2 is FYNNEI. The CDR3: CASSGGTSGTETQHF. CDR3 nucleotide sequence: TGTGCCAGCAGTGGGGGGACTAGCGGGACAGAGACCCAGCATTTT. The full variable domain, with the rest looked up from reference TRBV2 and TRBJ1-5, is EPEVTQTPSHQVTQMGQEVILRCVPISNHLYFYWYRQILGQKVEFLVSFYNNEISEKSEIFDDQFSVERPDGSNFTLKIRSTKLEDSAMYFCASSGGTSGTETQHFGDGTRLSIL.

This clonotype was counted a single time. The J gene is TRBJ2-2, the V gene TRBV5-1, with TRBD2 matching over 10 bases. V dropped 4 bases and J dropped 3; count of bases not matched to a gene: 18. CDR1 is SGHRS, CDR2 YFSETQ, per germline. This CDR3 region has 20 residues. Written as DNA, the CDR3 is TGCGCCAGCAGCCCCACCCCTCCAGCGGGAGGGCCCAGGGACACCGGGGAGCTGTTTTTT. Its protein product is CASSPTPPAGGPRDTGELFF.

The chain joins TRBV25-1 to TRBJ1-1; D is uncertain. Trimming pared 11 bases from V and 14 bases from J, leaving 18 bases between. Per the germline V gene, CDR1 is MGHDK and CDR2 is SYGVNS. The CDR3 length is 10 residues. CDR3 nucleotide sequence: TGTGCCGGCAAAGGCAGTGGAGCCTTCTTT. Its translation: CAGKGSGAFF.

In this sample, this clonotype turned up a few times. The chain recombines TRBV2 with TRBJ2-3; 7 nucleotides line up with TRBD2. Germline V CDR1 and CDR2: SNHLY, FYNNEI. CDR3 length: 15 amino acids. The J segment lost 1 base and the V segment lost 3 bases, leaving 4 bases of the junction unmatched. CDR3 nucleotide sequence: TGTGCCAGCAGTGACGCGGGAGTGGGCACAGATACGCAGTATTTT. Its translation: CASSDAGVGTDTQYF.

The chain is built from TRBV7-9 and TRBJ1-1; no clear D gene. CDR3 size: 14 residues. V shed 4 bases and J shed 10 bases, with 19 bases lying between them. Germline assignment: CDR1 SEHNR and CDR2 FQNEAQ (reference sequence). The chain's CDR3 is CASSSGEGRLGAFF. For the CDR3, the DNA is TGTGCCAGCAGCTCTGGCGAAGGTCGGCTTGGAGCTTTCTTT.

The sample holds many counts of this clonotype. The chain carries TRBV20-1 and TRBJ2-7, with TRBD1 matching 7 bases. The CDR3 has 14 amino acids. Trimming took 3 bases from V and 2 from J; bases not matched to a gene: 7. CDR1 is DFQATT and CDR2 is SNEGSKA in the germline V gene (reference sequence). The CDR3 nucleotides are TGCAGTGCTAGGGCACGACAGGGTACCTACGAGCAGTACTTC. The encoded protein is CSARARQGTYEQYF.